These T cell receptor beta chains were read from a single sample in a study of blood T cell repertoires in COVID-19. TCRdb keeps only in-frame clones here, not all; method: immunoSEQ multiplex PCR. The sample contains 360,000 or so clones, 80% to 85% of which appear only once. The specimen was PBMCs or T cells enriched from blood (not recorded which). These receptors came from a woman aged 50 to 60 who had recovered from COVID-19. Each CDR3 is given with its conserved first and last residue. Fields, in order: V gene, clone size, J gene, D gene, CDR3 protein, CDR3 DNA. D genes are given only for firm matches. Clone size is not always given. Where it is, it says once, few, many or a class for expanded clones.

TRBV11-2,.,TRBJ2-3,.,CASSWGPLSTDTQYF,TGTGCCAGCAGCTGGGGCCCACTAAGCACAGATACGCAGTATTTT
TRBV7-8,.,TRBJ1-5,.,CASSLGQIRGQPQHF,TGTGCCAGCAGCTTAGGCCAAATCAGAGGACAGCCCCAGCATTTT
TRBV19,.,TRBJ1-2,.,CASEDRNNYGYTF,TGTGCCAGCGAGGACAGAAATAACTATGGCTACACCTTC
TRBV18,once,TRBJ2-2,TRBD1,CASSPLGQGTRAGELFF,TGTGCCAGCTCACCACTGGGACAGGGGACCCGAGCCGGGGAGCTGTTTTTT
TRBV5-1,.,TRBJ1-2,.,CASRPKPPDGYTF,TGCGCCAGCAGACCTAAGCCGCCTGATGGCTACACCTTC
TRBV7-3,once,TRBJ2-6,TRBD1,CASSKKPPGTGSGANVLTF,TGTGCCAGCAGCAAGAAACCGCCCGGGACAGGGTCTGGGGCCAACGTCCTGACTTTC
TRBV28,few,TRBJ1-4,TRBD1,CASSSPGGSDEKLFF,TGTGCCAGCAGTTCTCCAGGGGGGAGTGATGAAAAACTGTTTTTT
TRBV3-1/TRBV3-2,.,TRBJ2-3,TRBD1,CASSPPDQGVGPQYF,TGTGCCAGCAGCCCCCCGGACCAGGGGGTAGGTCCGCAGTATTTT
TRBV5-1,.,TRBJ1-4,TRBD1,CASSSGQLINEKLFF,TGCGCCAGCAGCTCGGGACAGCTAATAAATGAAAAACTGTTTTTT
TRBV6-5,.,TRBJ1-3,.,CASSRQVSGNTIYF,TGTGCCAGCAGTAGACAGGTTTCTGGAAACACCATATATTTT
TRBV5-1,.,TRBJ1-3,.,CASSLPGGNTIYF,TGCGCCAGCAGCTTGCCGGGGGGAAACACCATATATTTT
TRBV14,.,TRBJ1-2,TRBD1,CASSREGTGARPAYGYTF,TGTGCCAGCAGCCGAGAGGGAACAGGGGCGAGACCCGCCTATGGCTACACCTTC